This T cell receptor beta chain was captured by sequencing in a study of radiotherapy plus CTLA-4 blockade in lung cancer. Overall study context: Objective responses were recorded in roughly 17% of patients, with disease control recorded in approximately 34%.

With regard to this clone: Antigen unknown.

V dropped 6 bases and J dropped 8 bases, with 16 bases sitting between them. CDR3 length equals 13 residues. Germline V gives CDR1 MNHEY, CDR2 SMNVEV (reference sequence). Produced via immunoSEQ multiplex PCR; TCRdb's table is partial and in-frame only. The data hold tens of thousands of clones, with 75% to 80% observed a single time. Whole-study results and caveats: Radiotherapy with ipilimumab was followed by blood expansion of tumor-derived clones.

V is TRBV27 and J is TRBJ1-2; a possible D gene is TRBD1 (6 bases). This sample comprised peripheral blood, obtained from a patient treated with radiotherapy plus ipilimumab. This receptor was identified in a human donor with non-small cell lung cancer whose response to radiotherapy plus ipilimumab could not be evaluated. The CDR3 DNA follows: TGTGCCAGCAGAGAACAGGGAATGTGGGGCTACACCTTC. This encodes CASREQGMWGYTF.